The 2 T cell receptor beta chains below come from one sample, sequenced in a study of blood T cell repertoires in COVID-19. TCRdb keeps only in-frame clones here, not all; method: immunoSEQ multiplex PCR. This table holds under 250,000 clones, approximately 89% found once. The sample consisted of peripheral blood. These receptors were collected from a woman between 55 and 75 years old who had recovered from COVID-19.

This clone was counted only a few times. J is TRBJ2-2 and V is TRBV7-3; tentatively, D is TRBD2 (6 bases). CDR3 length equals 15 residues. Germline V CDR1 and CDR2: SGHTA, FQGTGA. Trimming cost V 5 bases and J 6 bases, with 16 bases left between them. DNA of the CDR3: TGTGCCAGCAGCCCCAAGCTGGGCGGGGCCGGGGAGCTGTTTTTT. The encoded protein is CASSPKLGGAGELFF.

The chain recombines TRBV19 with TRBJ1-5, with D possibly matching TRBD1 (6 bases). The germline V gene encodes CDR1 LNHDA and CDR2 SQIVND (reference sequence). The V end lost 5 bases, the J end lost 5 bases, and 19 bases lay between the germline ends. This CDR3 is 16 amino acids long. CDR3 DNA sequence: TGTGCCAGTAGTGAAGGCGGGGGGGCGTCAGATCAGCCCCAGCATTTT. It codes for CASSEGGGASDQPQHF.